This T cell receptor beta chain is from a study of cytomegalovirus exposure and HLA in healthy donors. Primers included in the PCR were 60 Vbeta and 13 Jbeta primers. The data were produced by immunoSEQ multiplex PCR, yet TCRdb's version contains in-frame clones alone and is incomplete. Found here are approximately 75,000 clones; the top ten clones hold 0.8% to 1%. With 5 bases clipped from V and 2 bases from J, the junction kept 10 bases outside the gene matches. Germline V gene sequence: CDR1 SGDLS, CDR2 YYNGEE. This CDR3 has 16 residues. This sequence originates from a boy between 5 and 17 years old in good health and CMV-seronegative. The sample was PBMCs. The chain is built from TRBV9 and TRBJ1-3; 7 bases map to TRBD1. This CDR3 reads CASSQGVGAPGNTIYF. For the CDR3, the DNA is TGTGCCAGCAGTCAGGGGGTTGGTGCTCCTGGAAACACCATATATTTT.